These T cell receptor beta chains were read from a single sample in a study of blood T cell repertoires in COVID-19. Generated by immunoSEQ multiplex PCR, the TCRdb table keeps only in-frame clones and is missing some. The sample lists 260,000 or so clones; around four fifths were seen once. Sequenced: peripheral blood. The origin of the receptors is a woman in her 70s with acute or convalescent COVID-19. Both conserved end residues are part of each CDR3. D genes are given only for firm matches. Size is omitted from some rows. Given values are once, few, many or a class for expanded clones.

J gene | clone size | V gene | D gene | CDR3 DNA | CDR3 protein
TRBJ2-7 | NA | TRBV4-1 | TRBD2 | TGCGCCAGCAGCCAGGGACTAGCGGGGTACTCCTACGAGCAGTACTTC | CASSQGLAGYSYEQYF
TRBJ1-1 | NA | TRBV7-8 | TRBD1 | TGTGCCAGCAGCTTAGACGGGACAGGGGGCACTGAAGCTTTCTTT | CASSLDGTGGTEAFF
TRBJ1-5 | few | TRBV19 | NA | TGTGCCAGTTGTTGGACGGGGAATCAGCCCCAGCATTTT | CASCWTGNQPQHF
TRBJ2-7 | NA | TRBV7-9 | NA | TGTGCCAGCAGCTTAGGGGACTCGGGACGGGGCGAGCAGTACTTC | CASSLGDSGRGEQYF
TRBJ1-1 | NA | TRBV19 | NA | TGTGCCAGTAGTCCTAAGTTGATAGGGGCTGAAGCTTTCTTT | CASSPKLIGAEAFF
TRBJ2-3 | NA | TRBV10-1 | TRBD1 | TGCGCCAGCCGCGGACAGGGAGTAAATACGCAGTATTTT | CASRGQGVNTQYF
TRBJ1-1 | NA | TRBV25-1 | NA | TGTGCCAGCAGTCAGGGGTTGCGAGCTTTCTTT | CASSQGLRAFF
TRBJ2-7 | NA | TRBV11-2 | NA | TGTGCCAGCAGCTTAAGCCCGACAGCGGAGCAGTACTTC | CASSLSPTAEQYF
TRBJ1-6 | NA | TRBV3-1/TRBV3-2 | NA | TGTGCCAGCAGCCCCGAGGGCCCAAATTCACCCCTCCACTTT | CASSPEGPNSPLHF
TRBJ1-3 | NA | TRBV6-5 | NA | TGTGCCAGCAGTTACACCTACAGGGACTCTGGAAACACCATATATTTT | CASSYTYRDSGNTIYF
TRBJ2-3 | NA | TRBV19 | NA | TGTGCCAGTAGTATAACCGACTCATACACAGATACGCAGTATTTT | CASSITDSYTDTQYF
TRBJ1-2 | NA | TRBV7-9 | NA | TGTGCCAGCAGCTTAGGAGGTCCTAACTATGGCTACACCTTC | CASSLGGPNYGYTF
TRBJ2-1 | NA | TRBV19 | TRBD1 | TGTGCCAGTAGTGAATATCCAGGGAGACAGGGGAGAGGTAGGGAGCAGTTCTTC | CASSEYPGRQGRGREQFF
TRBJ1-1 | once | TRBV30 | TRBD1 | TGTGCCTGGGAGACAGGGTTGAACACTGAAGCTTTCTTT | CAWETGLNTEAFF
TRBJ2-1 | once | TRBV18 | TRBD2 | TGTGCCAGCTCATCCGGGACTAGCGGTCTATATGAGCAGTTCTTC | CASSSGTSGLYEQFF
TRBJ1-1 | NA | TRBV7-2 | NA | TGTGCCAGCAGCTTAGCGACAGGCCTGAACACTGAAGCTTTCTTT | CASSLATGLNTEAFF
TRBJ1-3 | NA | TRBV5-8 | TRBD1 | TGTGCCATCTCCCTAAGGGGGCTCAGAAACACCATATATTTT | CAISLRGLRNTIYF
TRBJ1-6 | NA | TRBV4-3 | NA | TGCGCCAGCAGCCAAGAAGCAGGGCATAATTCACCCCTCCACTTT | CASSQEAGHNSPLHF
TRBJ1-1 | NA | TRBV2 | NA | TGTGCCACCCACGCCAGGGATGTGAACACTGAAGCTTTCTTT | CATHARDVNTEAFF
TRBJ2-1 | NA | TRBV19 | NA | TGTGCCAGTAGGCGACGGAGCTCCTACAATGAGCAGTTCTTC | CASRRRSSYNEQFF
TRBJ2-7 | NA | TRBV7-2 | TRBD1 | TGTGCCAGCAGCTTAGCAGGGGGCGGAGGCGAGCAGTACTTC | CASSLAGGGGEQYF
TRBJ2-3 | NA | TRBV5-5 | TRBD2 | TGTGCCAGCAGCTTCACTAGCGGGGGGAGAGATACGCAGTATTTT | CASSFTSGGRDTQYF
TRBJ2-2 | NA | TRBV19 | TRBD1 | TGTGCCAGTAGCCTCACGGGACAGGTTATCCCCGGGGAGCTGTTTTTT | CASSLTGQVIPGELFF
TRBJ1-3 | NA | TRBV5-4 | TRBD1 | TGTGCCAGCAATCGACAGGGATCAGGAAACACCATATATTTT | CASNRQGSGNTIYF
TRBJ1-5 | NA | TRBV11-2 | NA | TGTGCCAGCAGCTTAGAGGGCGGGCAGCCCCAGCATTTT | CASSLEGGQPQHF
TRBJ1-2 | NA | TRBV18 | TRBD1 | TGTGCCAGCTCACCCGGACCGACAGGGGGCAGGATTGGCTACACCTTC | CASSPGPTGGRIGYTF
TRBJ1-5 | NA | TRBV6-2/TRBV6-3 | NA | TGTGCCAGCAGTTACATTTGGGGGGGCGCGGGGCCCCAGCATTTT | CASSYIWGGAGPQHF
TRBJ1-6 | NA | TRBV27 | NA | TGTGCCAGCAGTTTTTTCCAGAATAATTCACCCCTCCACTTT | CASSFFQNNSPLHF
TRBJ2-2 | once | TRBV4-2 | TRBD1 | TGTGCCAGCAGCCAAGGACAGGGGAACACCGGGGAGCTGTTTTTT | CASSQGQGNTGELFF
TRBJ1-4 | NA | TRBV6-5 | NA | TGTGCCAGCCTACCACGGGTCGCTAATGAAAAACTGTTTTTT | CASLPRVANEKLFF
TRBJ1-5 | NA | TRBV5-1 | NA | TGCGCCAGCAGCTTGGGTACCTCGGGTAACCAGCCCCAGCATTTT | CASSLGTSGNQPQHF
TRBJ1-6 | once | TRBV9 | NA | TGTGCCAGCAGTAAAGACAGGTCTAATTCACCCCTCCACTTT | CASSKDRSNSPLHF
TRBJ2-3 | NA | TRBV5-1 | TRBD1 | TGCGCCAGCAGCGAGACGGGACAGGGGTGGGCCACAGATACGCAGTATTTT | CASSETGQGWATDTQYF
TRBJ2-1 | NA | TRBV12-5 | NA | TGTGCTAGTGGTTTCCCGGACTCCGAGCAGTTCTTC | CASGFPDSEQFF
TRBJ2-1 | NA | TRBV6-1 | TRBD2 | TGTGCCAGCAGTGAAATTACTAGCGGGGTTGCCAATGAGCAGTTCTTC | CASSEITSGVANEQFF
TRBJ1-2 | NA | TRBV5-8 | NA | TGTGCCAGCAGCTTGGACAGGAACTATGGCTACACCTTC | CASSLDRNYGYTF
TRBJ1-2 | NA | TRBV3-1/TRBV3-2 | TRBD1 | TGTGCCAGCAGCTCGCCCACCGGGACAGGGGGCGCCGGGAACTATGGCTACACCTTC | CASSSPTGTGGAGNYGYTF
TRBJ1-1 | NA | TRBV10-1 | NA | TGCGCCAGCAGTGACAGGTTGAACACTGAAGCTTTCTTT | CASSDRLNTEAFF
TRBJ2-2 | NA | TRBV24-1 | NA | TGTGCCACCAGTGATGCACAGACAATCACCGGGGAGCTGTTTTTT | CATSDAQTITGELFF
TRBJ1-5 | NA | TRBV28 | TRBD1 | TGTGCCATCAAGGGGACAGGGGGGAATCAGCCCCAGCATTTT | CAIKGTGGNQPQHF
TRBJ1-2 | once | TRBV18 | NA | TGTGCCAGCTCACAATCTGGGGACTTATGGGGCTACACCTTC | CASSQSGDLWGYTF
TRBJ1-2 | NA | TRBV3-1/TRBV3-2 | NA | TGTGCCAGCAGCCAAGGAGGGCAGGGGCGTTATGGCTACACCTTC | CASSQGGQGRYGYTF
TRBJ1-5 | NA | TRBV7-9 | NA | TGTGCCAGCAGCGTGGGCGGCGACAGGCCCCAGCATTTT | CASSVGGDRPQHF
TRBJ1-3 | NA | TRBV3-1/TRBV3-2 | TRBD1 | TGTGCCAGCAGCCAAAAGGGACAGAGCTCTGGAAACACCATATATTTT | CASSQKGQSSGNTIYF
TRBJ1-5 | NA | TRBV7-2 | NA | TGTGCCAGCAGCCTTGGACAAGTAAATCAGCCCCAGCATTTT | CASSLGQVNQPQHF